These 26 T cell receptor beta chains came from one sample sequenced in a study of T cells in Graves' hyperthyroidism and ophthalmopathy. The source material, RNA transcripts, was used to amplify TCR beta CDR3 regions. First-round RT-PCR with HTBI primers amplified the TCR CDR3 region. TCRdb re-derived calls from the multiplex PCR reads in MiXCR, one entry per CDR3 protein. The data hold about 720,000 distinct CDR3 sequences, with roughly a sixth observed a single time. Sequenced: blood. The receptors here all came from a woman aged 50 to 65 with Graves' hyperthyroidism that later progressed to Graves' ophthalmopathy.

The table lists this clonotype with many counts. The rearrangement joins TRBV20-1 to TRBJ2-1; tentative D call: TRBD2 (7 bases). Trimming removed 6 bases at V and 10 bases at J, with 19 bases between. Germline assignment: CDR1 DFQATT and CDR2 SNEGSKA (reference sequence). The CDR3 runs to 13 residues. The CDR3 nucleotides read TGCAGTGCAACAAGGGGGGGGGTTCGCGAGCAGTTCTTC. Protein: CSATRGGVREQFF.

This clonotype has only a few counts. The rearrangement links TRBV19 to TRBJ1-1; D is uncertain. V lost 7 bases to trimming and J lost 0 bases, with 15 bases between them. Germline V gene data show CDR1 as LNHDA and CDR2 as SQIVND (reference sequence). The CDR3 contains 15 residues. The CDR3 DNA is TGTGCCAGTACCCCCTGGGAAGGTTTGAACACTGAAGCTTTCTTT. This translates into CASTPWEGLNTEAFF.

The genes are TRBV9 and TRBJ2-5; 10 nucleotides agree with TRBD1. The V gene end was trimmed by 3 bases and the J gene end by 0 bases; junction bases not matched to a gene: 5. The CDR3 has 16 residues. Germline-derived CDR1 and CDR2 are SGDLS and YYNGEE. Here the CDR3 reads CASSAGTGEHQETQYF. The CDR3 DNA reads as TGTGCCAGCAGCGCCGGGACAGGGGAACACCAAGAGACCCAGTACTTC.

This clonotype turned up a few times. This chain links TRBV5-1 with TRBJ2-2; the match to TRBD1 covers 8 bases. The CDR3 has 16 amino acids. Germline assignment: CDR1 SGHRS and CDR2 YFSETQ. The junction had 7 bases not matched to a gene; V was cut back by 4 bases and J by 2 bases. CDR3 bases: TGCGCCAGCAGCAAGGCCGGGACAGGAAACACCGGGGAGCTGTTTTTT. The encoded protein is CASSKAGTGNTGELFF. Full variable domain (outside the CDR3, taken from reference TRBV5-1 and TRBJ2-2): KAGVTQTPRYLIKTRGQQVTLSCSPISGHRSVSWYQQTPGQGLQFLFEYFSETQRNKGNFPGRFSGRQFSNSRSEMNVSTLELGDSALYLCASSKAGTGNTGELFFGEGSRLTVL.

V and J are TRBV9 and TRBJ2-1; 8 bases agree with TRBD2. CDR1 is SGDLS, CDR2 YYNGEE, per germline. The V and J ends lost 5 bases and 4 bases, in that order; junction bases with no gene match: 2. The CDR3 is 13 amino acids. In nucleotides, the CDR3 is TGTGCCAGCAGAGCGGGGGAGTACAATGAGCAGTTCTTC. This encodes CASRAGEYNEQFF.

Concerning this clonotype itself: This CDR3 is missing its conserved last phenylalanine or tryptophan, likely due to a read error. This chain connects TRBV5-1 to TRBJ1-2; TRBD1 aligns across 9 bases. Trimming cost V 3 bases and J 5 bases; bases outside gene matches: 8. From germline, CDR1 is SGHRS and CDR2 YFSETQ. The length of the CDR3 is 15 residues. Here the CDR3 DNA reads TGCGCCAGCAGCTCGAAACTGACAGGGGGGTATGGCTACACCCTC. Translated: CASSSKLTGGYGYTL.

This clonotype was counted at least ten times. V gene TRBV6-1 combines with J gene TRBJ1-4; no definite D call. Deletions cut 0 bases from V and 0 bases from J, with 8 bases between. CDR3 size: 16 residues. Germline-derived CDR1 and CDR2 are MNHNS and SASEGT. The CDR3 DNA reads TGTGCCAGCAGTGAAGCGCTCGGGGCAACTAATGAAAAACTGTTTTTT. Its protein product is CASSEALGATNEKLFF.

This clonotype has only a few counts. The chain carries TRBV7-9 and TRBJ2-7; D might be TRBD2 (5 bases). Per the germline V gene, CDR1 is SEHNR and CDR2 is FQNEAQ (reference sequence). V gave up 2 bases and J gave up 3 bases, with 11 bases separating them. There are 14 residues in the CDR3. The CDR3 DNA sequence: TGTGCCAGCAGCTTAACCGGGAAGGTCTACGAGCAGTACTTC. This gives the protein CASSLTGKVYEQYF. Looking up the rest from reference TRBV7-9 and TRBJ2-7 gives the full variable domain: DTGVSQNPRHKITKRGQNVTFRCDPISEHNRLYWYRQTLGQGPEFLTYFQNEAQLEKSRLLSDRFSAERPKGSFSTLEIQRTEQGDSAMYLCASSLTGKVYEQYFGPGTRLTVT.

About this clonotype: A much bigger clone sits one base away, suggesting this may be a read error. The gene calls are TRBV6-2 or TRBV6-3 and TRBJ2-1; D assignment may be TRBD1 or TRBD2 (6 bases each). The CDR3 sequence is 16 residues long. CDR1 and CDR2 from the germline V gene are MNHEY and SVGEGT. CDR3 sequence: CASGYYVRGAYNEQFF. The CDR3 DNA reads TGTGCCAGCGGTTACTATGTAAGGGGGGCCTACAATGAGCAGTTCTTC.

The rearrangement joins TRBV5-1 to TRBJ2-7; D is uncertain. This CDR3 is built from 14 residues. V was shortened by 4 bases and J by 2 bases, with 13 bases between the two germline ends. From germline, CDR1 is SGHRS and CDR2 YFSETQ. The CDR3 loop is CASSVAGRAYEQYF. The CDR3 DNA reads as TGCGCCAGCAGCGTCGCCGGCAGAGCCTACGAGCAGTACTTC.

This clonotype has more than one count but fewer than ten. The chain recombines TRBV10-1 with TRBJ1-2, with 7 bases lining up with TRBD1. The germline gives CDR1 WNHNN, CDR2 SYGVQD (reference sequence). V lost 5 bases and J lost 3; bases outside the gene matches: 3. The CDR3 sequence is 13 residues long. CDR3 sequence (DNA): TGCGCCAGCAGTACTGGACAGGACTATGGCTACACCTTC. Protein sequence: CASSTGQDYGYTF.

A few counts support this clonotype. This chain links TRBV29-1 with TRBJ1-5; the D is unclear. Trimming left V 7 bases short and J 2 bases short, with 12 bases between. The CDR3 runs 13 residues. The germline V gene encodes CDR1 SQVTM and CDR2 ANQGSEA. The CDR3 spells CSAVGTGNQPQHF. The CDR3 DNA is TGCAGCGCCGTAGGAACGGGCAATCAGCCCCAGCATTTT.

This chain joins TRBV18 and TRBJ1-6; 7 bases line up with TRBD1. This CDR3 has 15 amino acids. V was pared by 5 bases and J by 7 bases, with 8 bases of the junction left unmatched. Germline CDR1 and CDR2: KGHSH and LQKENI. The CDR3 reads CASSITGTENSPLHF. The CDR3 DNA is TGTGCCAGCTCAATTACCGGGACAGAAAATTCACCCCTCCACTTT.

There are many counts of this clonotype. This rearrangement joins TRBV30 to TRBJ2-3; no reliable D call. V was clipped by 4 bases and J by 5 bases, with 13 bases between them. This CDR3 is built from 13 residues. In germline, CDR1 is GTSNPN, CDR2 SVGIG (reference sequence). DNA of the CDR3: TGTGCCTGGATACTGGGTGGTGTAGATACGCAGTATTTT. This encodes CAWILGGVDTQYF.

V is TRBV14 and J is TRBJ1-2; TRBD1 might be the D (5 bases). Germline V gives CDR1 SGHDN, CDR2 FVKESK. Trimming shortened V by 0 bases and J by 4 bases, and 18 bases separated the two germline ends. This CDR3 is 17 amino acids long. In DNA form, the CDR3 reads TGTGCCAGCAGCCAAGATCGCGGGACCCCCGGGGGCTATGGCTACACCTTC. This translates into CASSQDRGTPGGYGYTF. Drawing the rest from reference TRBV14 and TRBJ1-2, the complete variable domain is EAGVTQFPSHSVIEKGQTVTLRCDPISGHDNLYWYRRVMGKEIKFLLHFVKESKQDESGMPNNRFLAERTGGTYSTLKVQPAELEDSGVYFCASSQDRGTPGGYGYTFGSGTRLTVV.

The J gene is TRBJ2-1, the V gene TRBV10-1, with unresolved D. The CDR3 has 14 amino acids. Germline V gives CDR1 WNHNN, CDR2 SYGVQD (reference sequence). Trimming cost V 0 bases and J 2 bases, with 5 bases left between them. CDR3 protein: CASSESHPYNEQFF. As DNA, the CDR3 is TGCGCCAGCAGTGAGTCCCATCCCTACAATGAGCAGTTCTTC.

This clonotype appeared many times. The J gene is TRBJ2-5, the V gene TRBV20-1; perhaps TRBD2 as D (6 bases). The CDR3 is 13 amino acids. Trimming took 0 bases from V and 2 from J, leaving 7 bases between them. Looked up from germline, CDR1 is DFQATT and CDR2 is SNEGSKA (reference sequence). The CDR3 DNA sequence: TGCAGTGCTAGAGAACGGGGGCAAGAGACCCAGTACTTC. This gives the protein CSARERGQETQYF.

This clonotype was recorded a few times. The rearrangement links TRBV6-2 or TRBV6-3 to TRBJ1-1; D is unresolved. Germline V gives CDR1 MNHEY, CDR2 SVGEGT. V lost 6 bases to trimming and J lost 8 bases, with 13 bases between them. The CDR3 extends over 12 amino acids. The CDR3: CASRRTPLEAFF. The CDR3 coding sequence is TGTGCCAGCAGACGGACCCCCCTCGAAGCTTTCTTT.

This clonotype was found a few times. The chain uses TRBV5-5 and TRBJ2-2, with 10 bases identical to TRBD2. This CDR3 is built from 17 residues. Germline assignment: CDR1 SGHKS and CDR2 YYEKEE (reference sequence). With 5 bases clipped from V and 1 base from J, the junction kept 8 bases outside the gene matches. Written as DNA, the CDR3 is TGTGCCAGCAGTCCTTTTTTAGCGGGGGGGAACACCGGGGAGCTGTTTTTT. Amino acid sequence: CASSPFLAGGNTGELFF.

This clonotype was seen ten or more times. The V gene is TRBV2, the J gene TRBJ2-5; D may match TRBD1 or TRBD2 (5 bases each). Trimming removed 3 bases at V and 4 bases at J, with 15 bases between. The CDR3 sequence is 15 residues long. The germline V gene has CDR1 SNHLY and CDR2 FYNNEI. CDR3 sequence (DNA): TGTGCCAGCAGTGAGCCCCCTGAGGGGAGAGAGACCCAGTACTTC. Amino acids: CASSEPPEGRETQYF.

This chain connects TRBV5-1 to TRBJ2-3; 11 bases match TRBD2. The V gene end was trimmed by 1 base and the J gene end by 2 bases; junction bases not matched to a gene: 6. The CDR3 is made up of 17 amino acids. Germline V gene sequence: CDR1 SGHRS, CDR2 YFSETQ. CDR3 sequence reads: CASSLRPSGGITDTQYF. The CDR3 nucleotides read TGCGCCAGCAGCTTGAGGCCTAGCGGGGGGATCACAGATACGCAGTATTTT. The full variable domain, in which reference TRBV5-1 and TRBJ2-3 provide the parts outside the CDR3, is KAGVTQTPRYLIKTRGQQVTLSCSPISGHRSVSWYQQTPGQGLQFLFEYFSETQRNKGNFPGRFSGRQFSNSRSEMNVSTLELGDSALYLCASSLRPSGGITDTQYFGPGTRLTVL.

The chain combines TRBV7-9 with TRBJ2-3; 10 nucleotides agree with TRBD1. Germline lookup yields CDR1 SEHNR and CDR2 FQNEAQ (reference sequence). CDR3 length: 16 amino acids. Trimming at V came to 8 bases and at J to 6 bases, leaving 14 bases not matched to a gene. The CDR3: CASGPHRDRGIDTQYF. CDR3 DNA sequence: TGTGCCAGCGGCCCCCACCGGGACAGGGGAATTGATACGCAGTATTTT.

J is TRBJ1-5 and V is TRBV15; 8 bases are shared with TRBD1. The CDR3 sequence is 16 residues long. Germline assignment: CDR1 LNHNV and CDR2 YYDKDF (reference sequence). V trimming: 2 bases; J trimming: 4 bases; junction bases outside the gene matches: 7. In nucleotides, the CDR3 is TGTGCCACCAGCAGATCATCAGGGGGCAGAAATCAGCCCCAGCATTTT. It translates to CATSRSSGGRNQPQHF.

Comment on this clonotype: This could be a read error, since a much larger clone is one nucleotide away. The CDR3 region has the DNA TGTGCCAGCACCCGGACAGGGGACTACGAGCAGTACTTC. This gives the protein CASTRTGDYEQYF. V and J are TRBV19 and TRBJ2-7, with 9 bases lining up with TRBD1. Germline trimming cut 9 bases from V and 3 bases from J; bases unmatched to any gene: 6. From germline, CDR1 is LNHDA and CDR2 SQIVND (reference sequence). The CDR3 is made up of 13 amino acids. Drawing the rest from reference TRBV19 and TRBJ2-7, the complete variable domain is DGGITQSPKYLFRKEGQNVTLSCEQNLNHDAMYWYRQDPGQGLRLIYYSQIVNDFQKGDIAEGYSVSREKKESFPLTVTSAQKNPTAFYLCASTRTGDYEQYFGPGTRLTVT.

This clonotype was counted ten times or more. The chain employs TRBV6-1 and TRBJ2-5, with D possibly called TRBD1 or TRBD2 (5 bases each). Germline loops: CDR1 MNHNS, CDR2 SASEGT. There are 13 residues in the CDR3. The CDR3 reads CSESGTHQETQYF. CDR3 nucleotides: TGTTCTGAGTCGGGGACGCACCAAGAGACCCAGTACTTC.

This clonotype has only a few counts. The chain combines TRBV3-1 with TRBJ1-2; D ambiguous. Germline V lookup: CDR1 LGHDT, CDR2 YNNKEL (reference sequence). The CDR3 is made up of 14 amino acids. V was clipped by 3 bases and J by 4 bases, with 12 bases between them. CDR3 loop: CASSHSGRTYGYTF. In DNA form, the CDR3 reads TGTGCCAGCAGCCATTCCGGACGGACCTATGGCTACACCTTC.